This entry is about one TCR beta chain. The data belong to a study of blood T cell repertoires in COVID-19. The CDR3 runs 17 residues. The V gene's germline CDR1 is MNHGY and CDR2 SVAAGI. With 5 bases clipped from V and 2 bases from J, the junction kept 13 bases outside the gene matches. The repertoire was sequenced with immunoSEQ multiplex PCR; TCRdb's copy has only in-frame clones and lacks some. There are some 150,000 clones in the sample; about 89% occur only once, and roughly 3.4% lies in the top ten. This clonotype was sampled from a man aged 70-80 years with acute or convalescent COVID-19. The chain employs TRBV6-9 and TRBJ2-5; 8 nucleotides line up with TRBD1. Sequencing was performed on peripheral blood. In nucleotides, the CDR3 is TGTGCCAGCAGTCACCCGGGACAGGTGGAGGGGCAAGAGACCCAGTACTTC. This codes for CASSHPGQVEGQETQYF.